The 30 T cell receptor beta chains listed next were all sequenced from one sample in a study of beta chain features in type 1 diabetes. Sequencing targeted expressed TCRB transcripts, as all isolated RNA had been reverse transcribed. Profiled with immunoSEQ multiplex PCR; TCRdb holds only in-frame clones, not every one. Of 970,000 or so clones listed, 15% to 20% are singletons. The sample comprised naive CD4+ T cells from blood. These receptors were collected from a woman under 30 in good health.

This clone was seen a handful of times. This chain connects TRBV4-3 to TRBJ2-3; D gene unclear. The V and J ends lost 0 bases and 1 base respectively, with 8 bases between them. The CDR3 extends over 15 amino acids. Per the germline V gene, CDR1 is LGHNA and CDR2 is YSLEER. For the CDR3, the DNA is TGCGCCAGCAGCCAAGACAACTACCGCACAGATACGCAGTATTTT. It is translated as CASSQDNYRTDTQYF.

The chain recombines TRBV2 with TRBJ2-1, with TRBD2 matching 9 bases. CDR3 length: 16 residues. CDR1 is SNHLY, CDR2 FYNNEI, per germline. The V segment lost 6 bases and the J segment 7 bases; nucleotides outside the gene matches: 13. CDR3 in amino acids: CASRDSSGSFGNEQFF. CDR3 in DNA: TGTGCCAGCAGGGATAGTAGCGGGAGTTTTGGGAATGAGCAGTTCTTC.

This clone has more than one count but fewer than ten. The chain carries TRBV28 and TRBJ2-5, with 10 positions matching TRBD2. The trim removed 5 bases at V and 7 bases at J, leaving 13 bases unmatched. The germline V gene encodes CDR1 MDHEN and CDR2 SYDVKM. The CDR3 runs 16 residues. The CDR3 DNA reads TGTGCCAGCAGTCTGGACCCCCTAGCGGGAGTGGTGACCCAGTACTTC. Amino acid sequence: CASSLDPLAGVVTQYF.

The CDR3 DNA reads as TGTGCCACCTCCCCCAGCGGGAGAGAGGAGACCCAGTACTTC. Translated: CATSPSGREETQYF. The chain employs TRBV18 and TRBJ2-5; 8 bases map to TRBD2. The germline gives CDR1 KGHSH, CDR2 LQKENI. V trimming: 10 bases; J trimming: 5 bases; junction bases outside the gene matches: 12. This CDR3 has 14 amino acids. The full variable domain, its missing parts supplied by reference TRBV18 and TRBJ2-5, is NAGVMQNPRHLVRRRGQEARLRCSPMKGHSHVYWYRQLPEEGLKFMVYLQKENIIDESGMPKERFSAEFPKEGPSILRIQQVVRGDSAAYFCATSPSGREETQYFGPGTRLLVL.

J is TRBJ2-3 and V is TRBV5-1, with D possibly TRBD2 on 5 matching bases. This CDR3 contains 15 residues. CDR1 SGHRS and CDR2 YFSETQ come from the germline V gene. The germline V and J ends were trimmed by 5 bases and 6 bases, with 19 bases remaining between them. The CDR3 protein is CASRTTGTLGDTQYF. The CDR3 bases are TGCGCCAGCAGAACAACGGGAACCCTTGGGGATACGCAGTATTTT. Full variable domain (remainder filled in from reference TRBV5-1 and TRBJ2-3): KAGVTQTPRYLIKTRGQQVTLSCSPISGHRSVSWYQQTPGQGLQFLFEYFSETQRNKGNFPGRFSGRQFSNSRSEMNVSTLELGDSALYLCASRTTGTLGDTQYFGPGTRLTVL.

The DNA of the CDR3 is TGTGCCAGCAGGTGGGGGGTGGCCGAAGCTTTCTTT. It yields the protein CASRWGVAEAFF. This sequence joins TRBV28 and TRBJ1-1; TRBD1 is a possible D gene (5 bases). The CDR3 runs to 12 residues. Per germline, CDR1 MDHEN and CDR2 SYDVKM. V was clipped by 6 bases and J by 8 bases, with 13 bases between them.

The rearrangement joins TRBV5-1 to TRBJ2-1, with D unclear. This CDR3 spans 11 amino acids. Germline V gene data show CDR1 as SGHRS and CDR2 as YFSETQ. Trimming cost V 4 bases and J 5 bases, with 4 bases left between them. In nucleotides, the CDR3 is TGCGCCAGCAGCCAAGACAATGAGCAGTTCTTC. This translates into CASSQDNEQFF. Supplemented by reference TRBV5-1 and TRBJ2-1, the full variable domain reads KAGVTQTPRYLIKTRGQQVTLSCSPISGHRSVSWYQQTPGQGLQFLFEYFSETQRNKGNFPGRFSGRQFSNSRSEMNVSTLELGDSALYLCASSQDNEQFFGPGTRLTVL.

The chain recombines TRBV9 with TRBJ2-3; unclear D gene. The CDR3 has 14 amino acids. In germline, CDR1 is SGDLS, CDR2 YYNGEE. V lost 0 bases and J lost 1, with 6 bases in between. The chain's CDR3 is CASSVEPGTDTQYF. The CDR3, as DNA: TGTGCCAGCAGCGTAGAACCAGGCACAGATACGCAGTATTTT.

The rearrangement uses TRBV6-6 and TRBJ1-5; TRBD1 is a possible D gene (6 bases). Trimming left V 9 bases short and J 2 bases short, with 11 bases between. The CDR3 is 13 amino acids. Germline V lookup: CDR1 MNHNY, CDR2 SVGAGI (reference sequence). CDR3 nucleotides: TGTGCCAGTACAGGGAAGGGCAATCAGCCCCAGCATTTT. This translates into CASTGKGNQPQHF.

This clone has more than one count but fewer than ten. The chain carries TRBV28 and TRBJ1-2, with D possibly matching TRBD1 (6 bases). Trimming took off 5 bases at V and 4 bases at J, with 11 bases between the two ends. In germline, CDR1 is MDHEN, CDR2 SYDVKM. This CDR3 has 13 residues. As DNA, the CDR3 is TGTGCCAGCAGTACTGGACAGATCTATGGCTACACCTTC. Amino acid sequence: CASSTGQIYGYTF.

This clone was found a few times. The chain uses TRBV5-8 and TRBJ2-1; the D gene is possibly TRBD1 (6 bases). Germline CDR1 reads SGHTS; CDR2 reads YDEGEE. The ends were cut back, 2 bases at V and 7 bases at J, with 7 bases in the middle. The CDR3 is 12 amino acids. The CDR3 protein is CASSLDRNEQFF. The CDR3 bases are TGTGCCAGCAGCTTAGACAGGAATGAGCAGTTCTTC. Based on the CDR3 plus reference TRBV5-8 and TRBJ2-1, the full variable domain is EAGVTQSPTHLIKTRGQQATLRCSPISGHTSVYWYQQALGLGLQFLLWYDEGEERNRGNFPPRFSGRQFPNYSSELNVNALELEDSALYLCASSLDRNEQFFGPGTRLTVL.

This clone has a handful of counts. J is TRBJ1-4 and V is TRBV6-6, with TRBD1 matching 7 bases. The CDR3 runs 15 residues. With V trimmed by 5 bases and J by 4 bases, 7 bases remained unmatched. Per germline, CDR1 MNHNY and CDR2 SVGAGI (reference sequence). The CDR3 spells CASSNRGGDNEKLFF. For the CDR3, the DNA is TGTGCCAGCAGTAACAGGGGTGGCGATAATGAAAAACTGTTTTTT.

This clone showed up just a few times. The rearrangement links TRBV28 to TRBJ2-7, with 7 bases fitting TRBD1. CDR3 length: 14 residues. The trim removed 3 bases at V and 5 bases at J, leaving 7 bases unmatched. Germline assignment: CDR1 MDHEN and CDR2 SYDVKM. Here the CDR3 reads CASSLFQDRDEQYF. The CDR3 DNA is TGTGCCAGCAGTTTGTTCCAAGACAGGGACGAGCAGTACTTC.

This clone was counted only a few times. The V call is TRBV19, the J call TRBJ2-3; D ambiguous. Trimming took 6 bases from V and 0 from J, leaving 13 bases between them. The CDR3 is made up of 15 amino acids. Germline V CDR1 and CDR2: LNHDA, SQIVND (reference sequence). CDR3 nucleotides: TGTGCCAGTAGCCTTGGGCCTGCTAGCACAGATACGCAGTATTTT. Encoded protein: CASSLGPASTDTQYF.

J is TRBJ2-2 and V is TRBV7-9; 9 bases are a match to TRBD1. Per germline, CDR1 SEHNR and CDR2 FQNEAQ (reference sequence). V shed 5 bases, J shed 12 bases, and the junction held 13 bases outside the gene matches. CDR3 size: 15 residues. CDR3 sequence: CASSGSGQGFTKLFF. The CDR3 DNA reads as TGTGCCAGCAGCGGTTCGGGACAGGGATTTACGAAGCTGTTTTTT.

This clone was found a few times. Other DNA variants within this sample encode the same CDR3. V gene TRBV7-3 combines with J gene TRBJ2-3; D perhaps matches TRBD2 (5 bases). V gave up 5 bases and J gave up 0 bases, with 9 bases separating them. Per the germline V gene, CDR1 is SGHTA and CDR2 is FQGTGA. CDR3 length: 14 amino acids. This chain's CDR3 is CASSPTTSTDTQYF. The CDR3 DNA sequence: TGTGCCAGCAGCCCGACTACTAGCACAGATACGCAGTATTTT.

There are a few counts of this clone. J is TRBJ2-2 and V is TRBV11-2, with no clear D. Trimming cost V 0 bases and J 5 bases, with 13 bases left between them. Germline V gene lookup returns CDR1 SGHAT and CDR2 FQNNGV. The CDR3 length is 16 residues. This chain's CDR3 is CASSLDLSGLTGELFF. As DNA, the CDR3 is TGTGCCAGCAGCTTAGATCTTTCAGGTCTTACCGGGGAGCTGTTTTTT.

V gene TRBV9 combines with J gene TRBJ2-7; D may be TRBD2 (5 bases). Germline lookup yields CDR1 SGDLS and CDR2 YYNGEE. Trimming cost V 3 bases and J 1 base, with 17 bases left between them. This CDR3 is built from 16 residues. The DNA of the CDR3 is TGTGCCAGCAGCGCCGACATGGGGAGCGGATCCTACGAGCAGTACTTC. Translating it yields CASSADMGSGSYEQYF.

This chain uses TRBV27 with TRBJ2-7; D gene unclear. Looked up from germline, CDR1 is MNHEY and CDR2 is SMNVEV (reference sequence). The V end lost 5 bases, the J end lost 2 bases, and 16 bases lay between the germline ends. The CDR3 is 15 residues long. The CDR3 DNA is TGTGCCAGCAGTCCCCTGGTGGGGTCACCCTACGAGCAGTACTTC. Protein sequence: CASSPLVGSPYEQYF.

The chain employs TRBV4-1 and TRBJ2-1; 10 bases are a match to TRBD2. Trimming at V came to 4 bases and at J to 8 bases, leaving 11 bases not matched to a gene. Germline CDR1 MGHRA, CDR2 YSYEKL. The CDR3 contains 16 residues. The CDR3 sequence: CASSLTSGAFGDEQFF. CDR3 nucleotide sequence: TGCGCCAGCAGCCTAACTAGCGGGGCTTTCGGGGATGAGCAGTTCTTC.

This clone has only a few counts. The chain carries TRBV5-1 and TRBJ2-5; D remains ambiguous. Germline-derived CDR1 and CDR2 are SGHRS and YFSETQ. The CDR3 covers 16 residues. Trimming pared 0 bases from V and 2 bases from J, leaving 14 bases between. The CDR3 sequence: CASSLGSRPDQETQYF. As DNA, the CDR3 is TGCGCCAGCAGCTTGGGTTCTAGGCCCGATCAAGAGACCCAGTACTTC. Supplemented by reference TRBV5-1 and TRBJ2-5, the full variable domain reads KAGVTQTPRYLIKTRGQQVTLSCSPISGHRSVSWYQQTPGQGLQFLFEYFSETQRNKGNFPGRFSGRQFSNSRSEMNVSTLELGDSALYLCASSLGSRPDQETQYFGPGTRLLVL.

This clone has more than one count but fewer than ten. The chain employs TRBV10-3 and TRBJ1-2; D ambiguous. V lost 0 bases to trimming and J lost 5 bases, with 4 bases between them. The germline CDR1 and CDR2 sequences are ENHRY and SYGVKD. This CDR3 has 12 amino acids. CDR3 protein: CAISESEYGYTF. The CDR3 coding sequence is TGTGCCATCAGTGAGTCAGAATATGGCTACACCTTC.

This clone has only a few counts. The rearrangement joins TRBV9 to TRBJ2-6; 9 nucleotides match TRBD2. The CDR3 runs to 20 residues. Trimming removed 1 base from V and 0 bases from J; junction bases left unmatched: 11. CDR1 is SGDLS, CDR2 YYNGEE, per germline. CDR3 DNA: TGTGCCAGCAGCGTACGGTCTAAGAGCGGGGGGAGCTCTGGGGCCAACGTCCTGACTTTC. Translated, it gives CASSVRSKSGGSSGANVLTF.

There are a few counts of this clone. The CDR3, as DNA: TGTGCCAGTAGTGTTAATAGGTACGAGCAGTTCTTC. Its protein product is CASSVNRYEQFF. The J gene is TRBJ2-1, the V gene TRBV19; D remains unclear. V was clipped by 5 bases and J by 10 bases, with 12 bases between them. The CDR3 length is 12 residues. From germline, CDR1 is LNHDA and CDR2 SQIVND (reference sequence).

The rearrangement joins TRBV11-3 to TRBJ2-7; D remains unclear. From germline, CDR1 is SGHNT and CDR2 YENEEA. The CDR3 has 14 amino acids. Deletions cut 3 bases from V and 1 base from J, with 10 bases between. The CDR3 DNA sequence: TGTGCCAGCAGCTTGGGCGGTGCGTCCTACGAGCAGTACTTC. The encoded protein is CASSLGGASYEQYF. The whole variable domain, remainder taken from reference TRBV11-3 and TRBJ2-7, is EAGVVQSPRYKIIEKKQPVAFWCNPISGHNTLYWYLQNLGQGPELLIRYENEEAVDDSQLPKDRFSAERLKGVDSTLKIQPAELGDSAVYLCASSLGGASYEQYFGPGTRLTVT.

The rearrangement links TRBV21-1 to TRBJ2-6; the table names TRBD1, a call not compared with the DNA. TRBV21-1 is a pseudogene segment. The CDR3 has 10 residues. In DNA, the CDR3 is TGTGCCAGCAGCAGACAATTCCTGACTTTC. Amino acids: CASSRQFLTF.

This chain uses TRBV15 with TRBJ2-3, with 9 bases that match TRBD1. The ends lost 2 bases at V and 6 bases at J; junction bases unmatched: 6. Germline CDR1 LNHNV, CDR2 YYDKDF (reference sequence). The CDR3 covers 15 residues. DNA for the CDR3: TGTGCCACCAGCAGATCAAGGACAGGGGCCGATACGCAGTATTTT. Its translation is CATSRSRTGADTQYF. Together with reference TRBV15 and TRBJ2-3, the CDR3 gives the full variable domain: DAMVIQNPRYQVTQFGKPVTLSCSQTLNHNVMYWYQQKSSQAPKLLFHYYDKDFNNEADTPDNFQSRRPNTSFCFLDIRSPGLGDTAMYLCATSRSRTGADTQYFGPGTRLTVL.

The chain couples TRBV5-1 to TRBJ2-3; 8 bases match TRBD1. The CDR3 totals 13 residues. The trim removed 5 bases at V and 4 bases at J, leaving 3 bases unmatched. Germline V gene sequence: CDR1 SGHRS, CDR2 YFSETQ. This CDR3 is CASRQGESDTQYF. As DNA, the CDR3 is TGCGCCAGCAGACAGGGGGAGTCAGATACGCAGTATTTT.

This clone has only a few counts. The chain employs TRBV27 and TRBJ2-2; 15 positions match TRBD2. After removal of 8 bases from V and 6 bases from J, the junction contained 10 bases not matched to a gene. This CDR3 is 17 amino acids long. In germline, CDR1 is MNHEY, CDR2 SMNVEV (reference sequence). As DNA, the CDR3 is TGTGCCAGCGGATTTGGGACTAGCGGGAGGTTTCCCGGGGAGCTGTTTTTT. Amino acid sequence: CASGFGTSGRFPGELFF.

This clone has just a few counts. The chain employs TRBV19 and TRBJ1-5; 10 nucleotides align to TRBD1. The ends lost 6 bases at V and 8 bases at J; junction bases unmatched: 7. Looked up from germline, CDR1 is LNHDA and CDR2 is SQIVND (reference sequence). The length of the CDR3 is 14 residues. The CDR3 sequence is CASRRTGGNEPQHF. The CDR3 coding sequence is TGTGCCAGTAGAAGGACAGGGGGGAACGAGCCCCAGCATTTT. The full variable domain, its missing parts supplied by reference TRBV19 and TRBJ1-5, is DGGITQSPKYLFRKEGQNVTLSCEQNLNHDAMYWYRQDPGQGLRLIYYSQIVNDFQKGDIAEGYSVSREKKESFPLTVTSAQKNPTAFYLCASRRTGGNEPQHFGDGTRLSIL.